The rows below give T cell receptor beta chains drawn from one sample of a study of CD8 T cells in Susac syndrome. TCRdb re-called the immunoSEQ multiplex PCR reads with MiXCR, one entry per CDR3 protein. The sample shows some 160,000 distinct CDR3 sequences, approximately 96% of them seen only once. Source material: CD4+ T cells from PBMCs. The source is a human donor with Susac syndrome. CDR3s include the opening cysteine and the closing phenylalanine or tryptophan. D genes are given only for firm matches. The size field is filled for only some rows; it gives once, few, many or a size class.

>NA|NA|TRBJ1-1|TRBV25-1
CASSELQGKDTEAFF
TGTGCCAGCAGTGAATTGCAGGGAAAGGACACTGAAGCTTTCTTT
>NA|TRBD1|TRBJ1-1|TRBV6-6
CASSRDRVNTEAFF
TGTGCCAGCAGTCGGGACAGGGTGAACACTGAAGCTTTCTTT
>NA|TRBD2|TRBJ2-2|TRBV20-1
CSAGTSGRISTGELFF
TGCAGTGCCGGGACTAGCGGGAGGATTAGCACCGGGGAGCTGTTTTTT
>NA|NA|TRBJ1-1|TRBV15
CATSRGSTGGTEAFF
TGTGCCACCAGCAGAGGGTCCACGGGTGGCACTGAAGCTTTCTTT
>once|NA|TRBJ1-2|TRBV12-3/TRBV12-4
CASSPAQTGYTF
TGTGCCAGCAGTCCGGCCCAGACGGGCTACACCTTC
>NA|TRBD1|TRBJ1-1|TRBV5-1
CASSPGDRGSNTEAFF
TGCGCCAGCAGCCCCGGGGACAGGGGATCGAACACTGAAGCTTTCTTT
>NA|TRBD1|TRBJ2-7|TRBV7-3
CASSSPGQGIWEQYF
TGTGCCAGCAGCTCACCGGGACAGGGTATCTGGGAGCAGTACTTC
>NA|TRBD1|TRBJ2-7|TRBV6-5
CASSKFRTGGYEQYF
TGTGCCAGCAGTAAATTCCGGACAGGGGGCTACGAGCAGTACTTC
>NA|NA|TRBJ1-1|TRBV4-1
CASSHPMRDLSTEAFF
TGCGCCAGCAGCCACCCTATGAGGGATTTGAGCACTGAAGCTTTCTTT
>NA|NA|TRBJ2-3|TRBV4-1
CASSQALGTQYF
TGCGCCAGCAGCCAAGCGCTTGGTACGCAGTATTTT
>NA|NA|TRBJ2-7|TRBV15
CATSREGGVEQYF
TGTGCCACCAGCAGAGAGGGTGGTGTCGAGCAGTACTTC
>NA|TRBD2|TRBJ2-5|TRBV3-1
CASKIAGVETQYF
TGTGCCAGCAAAATAGCGGGAGTAGAGACCCAGTACTTC
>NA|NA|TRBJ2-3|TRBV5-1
CASSLDSTQYF
TGCGCCAGCAGCTTGGACTCTACGCAGTATTTT
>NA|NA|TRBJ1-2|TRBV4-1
CASSQDSGVGYTF
TGCGCCAGCAGCCAAGATTCTGGGGTCGGCTACACCTTC
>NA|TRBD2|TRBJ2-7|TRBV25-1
CASSGTGGYEQYF
TGTGCCAGCAGTGGGACGGGAGGGTACGAGCAGTACTTC
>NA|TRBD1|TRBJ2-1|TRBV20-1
CSAGRDSSYNEQFF
TGCAGTGCTGGCCGGGACAGCTCTTATAATGAGCAGTTCTTC
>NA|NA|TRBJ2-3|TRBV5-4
CASSFISGTDTQYF
TGTGCCAGCTCTTTTATCTCAGGGACAGATACGCAGTATTTT
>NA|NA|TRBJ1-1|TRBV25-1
CASSDQDGTEAFF
TGTGCCAGCAGTGATCAGGATGGGACTGAAGCTTTCTTT
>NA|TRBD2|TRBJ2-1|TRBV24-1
CATSDPGGHNEQFF
TGTGCCACCAGTGACCCGGGAGGCCACAATGAGCAGTTCTTC
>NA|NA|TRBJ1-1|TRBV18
CASSRTAPGLNTEAFF
TGTGCCAGCTCACGAACGGCTCCAGGATTGAACACTGAAGCTTTCTTT
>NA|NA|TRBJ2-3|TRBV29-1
CSVEERSTDTQYF
TGCAGCGTTGAAGAGCGGAGCACAGATACGCAGTATTTT
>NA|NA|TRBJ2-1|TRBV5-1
CASSLDRHEQFF
TGCGCCAGCAGCTTAGACAGGCATGAGCAGTTCTTC
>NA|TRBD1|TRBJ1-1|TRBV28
CASRGGQVNTEAFF
TGTGCCAGCAGGGGAGGACAGGTGAACACTGAAGCTTTCTTT
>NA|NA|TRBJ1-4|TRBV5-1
CASSWTTQGEKLFF
TGCGCCAGCAGCTGGACGACCCAGGGTGAAAAACTGTTTTTT
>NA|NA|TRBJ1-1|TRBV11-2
CASSRYGNTEAFF
TGTGCCAGCAGCCGATATGGGAACACTGAAGCTTTCTTT
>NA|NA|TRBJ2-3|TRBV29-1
CSETSADTQYF
TGCAGCGAAACTTCAGCAGATACGCAGTATTTT
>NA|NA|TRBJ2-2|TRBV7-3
CASSPGQLRDTGELFF
TGTGCCAGCAGCCCCGGACAGCTAAGGGACACCGGGGAGCTGTTTTTT
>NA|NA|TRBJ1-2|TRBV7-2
CASSQLQVGGYTF
TGTGCCAGCAGCCAGCTACAGGTCGGTGGCTACACCTTC
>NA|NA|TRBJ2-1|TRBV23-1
CASSPLYNEQFF
TGCGCCAGCAGCCCCCTCTACAATGAGCAGTTCTTC